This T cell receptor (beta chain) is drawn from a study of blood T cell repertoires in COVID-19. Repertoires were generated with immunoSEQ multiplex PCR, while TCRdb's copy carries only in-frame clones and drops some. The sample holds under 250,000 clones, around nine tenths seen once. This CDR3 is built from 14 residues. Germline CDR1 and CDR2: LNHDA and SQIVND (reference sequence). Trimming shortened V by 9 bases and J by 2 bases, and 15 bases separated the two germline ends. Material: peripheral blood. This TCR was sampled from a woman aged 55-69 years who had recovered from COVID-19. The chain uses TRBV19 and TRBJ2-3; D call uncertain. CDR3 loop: CASRLNTNTDTQYF. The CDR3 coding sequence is TGTGCCAGCAGGTTGAATACAAACACAGATACGCAGTATTTT.